The 4 T cell receptor beta chains below come from one sample, sequenced in a study of blood T cell repertoires in COVID-19. Here immunoSEQ multiplex PCR was the method, and the copy in TCRdb shows in-frame clones only, minus some. The data hold roughly 43,000 clones, with about 88% observed a single time. The sample consisted of peripheral blood. These receptors all come from a woman aged 70-85 years in a cohort sampled during active COVID-19.

This clone has only one observation. V is TRBV19 and J is TRBJ2-5, with 9 nucleotides matching TRBD1. V shed 5 bases and J 5 bases; nucleotides not matched to a gene: 6. Germline CDR1 and CDR2: LNHDA and SQIVND (reference sequence). This CDR3 contains 14 residues. The CDR3 DNA reads TGTGCCAGTAGTCGGGGACAGGGCGGGGAGACCCAGTACTTC. Translated: CASSRGQGGETQYF.

CDR3 protein: CASSLDGGSRSPLHF. CDR3 nucleotide sequence: TGTGCCAGCAGCTTAGACGGCGGATCCAGATCACCCCTCCACTTT. V gene TRBV7-2 combines with J gene TRBJ1-6; D unresolved. The CDR3 runs 15 residues. Germline values: CDR1 SGHTA, CDR2 FQGNSA. Trimming removed 1 base from V and 10 bases from J, with 14 bases in between.

The CDR3 nucleotides are TGTGCCTGGGATGCGGTGGGCTATGGCTACACCTTC. Protein sequence: CAWDAVGYGYTF. The chain uses TRBV30 and TRBJ1-2, with unresolved D. V gave up 5 bases and J gave up 4 bases, with 11 bases separating them. Germline CDR1 GTSNPN, CDR2 SVGIG (reference sequence). The CDR3 spans 12 residues.

The rearrangement links TRBV7-8 to TRBJ2-7; 7 nucleotides line up with TRBD2. The CDR3 loop spans 14 amino acids. V was clipped by 1 base and J by 2 bases; unmatched bases: 2. Per germline, CDR1 SGHVS and CDR2 FQNEAQ. The CDR3 protein is CASSLVAGAYEQYF. CDR3 nucleotides: TGTGCCAGCAGCTTAGTGGCGGGAGCCTACGAGCAGTACTTC.